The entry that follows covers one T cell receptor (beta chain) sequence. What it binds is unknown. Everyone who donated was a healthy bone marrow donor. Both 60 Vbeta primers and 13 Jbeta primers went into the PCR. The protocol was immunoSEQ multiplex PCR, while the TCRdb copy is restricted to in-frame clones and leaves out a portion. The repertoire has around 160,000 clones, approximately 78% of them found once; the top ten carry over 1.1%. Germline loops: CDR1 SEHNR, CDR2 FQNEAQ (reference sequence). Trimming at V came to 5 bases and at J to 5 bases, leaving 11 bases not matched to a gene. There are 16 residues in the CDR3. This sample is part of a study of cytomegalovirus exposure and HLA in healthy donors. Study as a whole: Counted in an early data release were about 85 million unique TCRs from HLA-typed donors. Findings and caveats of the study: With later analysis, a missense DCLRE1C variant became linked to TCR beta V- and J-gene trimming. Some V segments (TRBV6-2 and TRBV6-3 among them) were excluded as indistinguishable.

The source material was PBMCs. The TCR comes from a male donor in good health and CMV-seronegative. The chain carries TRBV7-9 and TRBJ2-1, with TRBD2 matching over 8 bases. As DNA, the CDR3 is TGTGCCAGCAGCCTAGACGGGACTAGTGTCAACAATGAGCAGTTCTTC. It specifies CASSLDGTSVNNEQFF.